The 16 T cell receptor beta chains in this list originate from one sample, sequenced in a study of T cell changes during pregnancy in multiple sclerosis. Only in-frame clones appear in the TCRdb table, and some are missing; sequencing was by immunoSEQ multiplex PCR. The sample contains some 54,000 clones, under 95% of which appear only once. The sequencing used CD8+ T cells from peripheral blood mononuclear cells, collected in the third trimester of pregnancy. Receptors originate from a female donor with multiple sclerosis, enrolled in a pregnancy study.

Here the CDR3 DNA reads TGCGCCAGCAGCCCGGACAGGGTCTATGGCTACACCTTC. The encoded protein is CASSPDRVYGYTF. The chain joins TRBV5-1 to TRBJ1-2; 8 nucleotides agree with TRBD1. CDR1 is SGHRS and CDR2 is YFSETQ in the germline V gene. Losses at the gene ends were 4 bases for V and 4 bases for J; bases not matched to a gene: 3. There are 13 residues in the CDR3. Supplemented by reference TRBV5-1 and TRBJ1-2, the full variable domain reads KAGVTQTPRYLIKTRGQQVTLSCSPISGHRSVSWYQQTPGQGLQFLFEYFSETQRNKGNFPGRFSGRQFSNSRSEMNVSTLELGDSALYLCASSPDRVYGYTFGSGTRLTVV.

The chain uses TRBV2 and TRBJ2-1; tentative D call: TRBD2 (6 bases). V lost 3 bases to trimming and J lost 4 bases, with 10 bases between them. This CDR3 has 14 amino acids. CDR1 is SNHLY and CDR2 is FYNNEI in the germline V gene. CDR3 sequence (DNA): TGTGCCAGCAGTGATCCCCGGGAGTACAATGAGCAGTTCTTC. It encodes CASSDPREYNEQFF.

The V call is TRBV19, the J call TRBJ2-7; 7 bases are a match to TRBD1. The ends lost 5 bases at V and 3 bases at J; junction bases unmatched: 10. The CDR3 length is 15 residues. Germline loops: CDR1 LNHDA, CDR2 SQIVND (reference sequence). CDR3 sequence: CASSVTGVYDYEQYF. In DNA, the CDR3 is TGTGCCAGTAGTGTTACAGGGGTATATGACTACGAGCAGTACTTC.

Here the CDR3 DNA reads TGTGCCAGCAGCTTAGGACAGGGCAATCAGCCCCAGCATTTT. Translated: CASSLGQGNQPQHF. The rearrangement uses TRBV7-9 and TRBJ1-5, with a weak D call TRBD1 (6 bases). The CDR3 runs 14 residues. Looked up from germline, CDR1 is SEHNR and CDR2 is FQNEAQ (reference sequence). The V and J ends lost 1 base and 2 bases respectively, with 6 bases between them.

This rearrangement joins TRBV7-3 to TRBJ2-2; 8 bases are a match to TRBD1. Trimming at V came to 1 base and at J to 7 bases, leaving 14 bases not matched to a gene. The germline gives CDR1 SGHTA, CDR2 FQGTGA. This CDR3 has 18 amino acids. The CDR3 region has the DNA TGTGCCAGCAGCTTAAGATCGGGGACAGGACTTTCAGGCGGGGAGCTGTTTTTT. Amino acid sequence: CASSLRSGTGLSGGELFF.

The V and J genes are TRBV7-9 and TRBJ2-5; 10 nucleotides align to TRBD2. The CDR3 spans 15 residues. Germline CDR1 and CDR2: SEHNR and FQNEAQ (reference sequence). Trimming removed 6 bases from V and 5 bases from J; junction bases left unmatched: 9. CDR3 sequence reads: CASRQLAGQGETQYF. The CDR3 bases are TGTGCCAGCAGACAACTAGCGGGGCAGGGGGAGACCCAGTACTTC.

The rearrangement links TRBV18 to TRBJ2-5, with TRBD2 matching over 9 bases. This CDR3 has 15 residues. Germline V lookup: CDR1 KGHSH, CDR2 LQKENI. Losses at the gene ends were 4 bases for V and 4 bases for J; bases not matched to a gene: 7. CDR3 sequence reads: CASSRGAGGGETQYF. The DNA of the CDR3 is TGTGCCAGCTCACGTGGAGCGGGAGGAGGAGAGACCCAGTACTTC.

In this sample, this clone turned up once. The chain combines TRBV27 with TRBJ1-5, with 7 nucleotides matching TRBD1. Germline V lookup: CDR1 MNHEY, CDR2 SMNVEV (reference sequence). J gave up 4 bases and V 3 bases, and 9 bases lay outside the gene matches. The CDR3 is made up of 16 amino acids. CDR3 nucleotide sequence: TGTGCCAGCAGTTTCAGCCCGACAGGGTGGAATCAGCCCCAGCATTTT. Translation gives CASSFSPTGWNQPQHF.

A single count supports this clone. The V and J genes are TRBV28 and TRBJ2-1; 9 bases are a match to TRBD2. Looked up from germline, CDR1 is MDHEN and CDR2 is SYDVKM. The CDR3 is 15 amino acids. J was trimmed by 5 bases and V by 6 bases; bases with no gene match: 8. CDR3 loop: CASRLLTSGNNEQFF. The CDR3 DNA sequence: TGTGCCAGCAGACTACTGACTAGCGGAAACAATGAGCAGTTCTTC.

The CDR3 is CASSPFEGEGLHNEQFF. CDR3 coding DNA: TGCGCCAGCAGCCCCTTTGAGGGGGAGGGCCTCCACAATGAGCAGTTCTTC. The chain carries TRBV4-1 and TRBJ2-1; tentatively, D is TRBD2 (7 bases). The CDR3 sequence is 17 residues long. The V end lost 4 bases, the J end lost 5 bases, and 21 bases lay between the germline ends. Germline loops: CDR1 MGHRA, CDR2 YSYEKL.

This clone has only a few counts. The V gene is TRBV7-9, the J gene TRBJ1-4; D possibly corresponds to TRBD1 (5 bases). The CDR3 loop spans 16 amino acids. CDR1 and CDR2 (germline): SEHNR, FQNEAQ (reference sequence). Deletions cut 5 bases from V and 7 bases from J, with 20 bases between. The CDR3 sequence is CASSDQTVLVGEKLFF. DNA for the CDR3: TGTGCCAGCAGCGATCAGACAGTCCTAGTAGGTGAAAAACTGTTTTTT.

The genes are TRBV13 and TRBJ1-3; D gene uncertain. In germline, CDR1 is PRHDT, CDR2 FYEKMQ (reference sequence). The ends were cut back, 0 bases at V and 2 bases at J, with 14 bases in the middle. The CDR3 spans 17 residues. CDR3 residues: CASSLGTLDLTGNTIYF. DNA of the CDR3: TGTGCCAGCAGCTTAGGGACCCTGGACTTGACTGGAAACACCATATATTTT. The whole variable domain, filled in from reference TRBV13 and TRBJ1-3, reads AAGVIQSPRHLIKEKRETATLKCYPIPRHDTVYWYQQGPGQDPQFLISFYEKMQSDKGSIPDRFSAQQFSDYHSELNMSSLELGDSALYFCASSLGTLDLTGNTIYFGEGSWLTVV.

The rearrangement uses TRBV4-3 and TRBJ2-3, with D perhaps TRBD2 (6 bases). Trimming stripped 0 bases from V and 2 bases from J, with 15 bases between. This CDR3 region has 17 residues. The V gene's germline CDR1 is LGHNA and CDR2 YSLEER. CDR3 DNA sequence: TGCGCCAGCAGCCAAGATGGCCCGGGGGTTTACACAGATACGCAGTATTTT. Residues: CASSQDGPGVYTDTQYF.

V gene TRBV7-3 combines with J gene TRBJ2-1; tentatively, D is TRBD2 (5 bases). The CDR3 contains 13 residues. V lost 3 bases and J 10 bases, leaving 13 bases between the germline ends. Looked up from germline, CDR1 is SGHTA and CDR2 is FQGTGA. The CDR3 nucleotides read TGTGCCAGCAGCTTCGTCGGTTCGGGGGAGCAGTTCTTC. The encoded protein is CASSFVGSGEQFF.

The chain employs TRBV10-3 and TRBJ2-1, with TRBD2 as a possible D gene (6 bases). Germline lookup yields CDR1 ENHRY and CDR2 SYGVKD. Trimming took off 4 bases at V and 3 bases at J, with 10 bases between the two ends. The CDR3 totals 14 residues. This CDR3 reads CAISGEASYNEQFF. CDR3 in DNA: TGTGCCATCAGTGGGGAGGCCAGCTACAATGAGCAGTTCTTC.

Concerning this clone itself: A junction boundary mismatches the germline segment, possibly from a read error. This chain uses TRBV7-2 with TRBJ2-7, with 9 nucleotides matching TRBD2. The CDR3 runs 15 residues. Looked up from germline, CDR1 is SGHTA and CDR2 is FQGNSA. CDR3 nucleotides: TGTGCCAGCAGCTCGACCCTGACTAGCGGCCACACGAGTGACTTC. Residues: CASSSTLTSGHTSDF. Filled out from reference TRBV7-2 and TRBJ2-7, the complete variable domain reads GAGVSQSPSNKVTEKGKDVELRCDPISGHTALYWYRQSLGQGLEFLIYFQGNSAPDKSGLPSDRFSAERTGGSVSTLTIQRTQQEDSAVYLCASSSTLTSGHTSDFGPGTRLTVT.